A single sample gave rise to the 16 T cell receptor beta chains below, sequenced in a study of cytomegalovirus exposure and HLA in healthy donors. 60 Vbeta and 13 Jbeta primers were used in PCR. The assay was immunoSEQ multiplex PCR, and TCRdb's table has in-frame clones only and misses some. Its clone listing holds 100,000 to 150,000 clones. Sequencing input: PBMCs. These receptors were collected from a man aged 18 to 30 in good health and CMV-seronegative.

This sequence joins TRBV27 and TRBJ2-7; 9 nucleotides agree with TRBD1. After removal of 0 bases from V and 6 bases from J, the junction contained 3 bases not matched to a gene. The CDR3 runs 14 residues. Per the germline V gene, CDR1 is MNHEY and CDR2 is SMNVEV (reference sequence). CDR3 in amino acids: CASSLSGQGAEQYF. The CDR3 region has the DNA TGTGCCAGCAGTTTATCGGGACAGGGAGCCGAGCAGTACTTC.

V and J are TRBV11-2 and TRBJ2-1; TRBD1 aligns across 7 bases. V lost 7 bases, J lost 3 bases, and 12 bases stayed unmatched. In germline, CDR1 is SGHAT, CDR2 FQNNGV. The CDR3 has 16 amino acids. The CDR3 DNA is TGTGCCAGCACCGACCCCGGGACAGAAAACTACAATGAGCAGTTCTTC. It specifies CASTDPGTENYNEQFF.

The V and J genes are TRBV28 and TRBJ2-1; TRBD2 aligns across 7 bases. Germline CDR1 reads MDHEN; CDR2 reads SYDVKM. Unmatched junction bases numbered 8, after V lost 11 bases and J lost 1 base. This CDR3 is built from 14 residues. Here the CDR3 DNA reads TGTGCCCCGTGCGGGAGAGGTTCCTACAATGAGCAGTTCTTC. Amino acids: CAPCGRGSYNEQFF.

The chain combines TRBV2 with TRBJ1-2; possibly TRBD1 for D (6 bases). The V end lost 5 bases, the J end lost 3 bases, and 7 bases lay between the germline ends. The CDR3 is 12 residues long. Germline V lookup: CDR1 SNHLY, CDR2 FYNNEI. This CDR3 is CASSNRDYGYTF. The CDR3, as DNA: TGTGCCAGCAGTAACAGGGACTATGGCTACACCTTC.

The CDR3 is CASSSDKSNEKLFF. The CDR3 coding sequence is TGCGCCAGCAGCTCAGACAAGAGTAATGAAAAACTGTTTTTT. V and J are TRBV5-1 and TRBJ1-4; D is unresolved. The germline V gene has CDR1 SGHRS and CDR2 YFSETQ. The CDR3 is 14 residues long. V was cut by 3 bases and J by 4 bases, with 10 bases left in between.

The chain has TRBV6-6 and TRBJ2-2, with D possibly being TRBD1 (5 bases). Trimming removed 2 bases from V and 2 bases from J, with 6 bases in between. The CDR3 is 14 amino acids. Germline lookup yields CDR1 MNHNY and CDR2 SVGAGI (reference sequence). CDR3 nucleotides: TGTGCCAGCAGTTACGACAGAAACACCGGGGAGCTGTTTTTT. Translated, it gives CASSYDRNTGELFF.

As to this clone: The junction departs from germline at one end; a sequencing error may be responsible. This sequence joins TRBV30 and TRBJ2-7, with 9 bases that match TRBD1. The CDR3 extends over 12 amino acids. Germline CDR1 is GTSNPN and CDR2 is SVGIG (reference sequence). CDR3: CAWSTGQGLKSF. CDR3 sequence (DNA): TGTGCCTGGAGCACGGGACAGGGCCTAAAAAGCTTC.

The V gene is TRBV18, the J gene TRBJ2-4, with TRBD1 matching over 8 bases. V lost 2 bases, J lost 5 bases, and 5 bases stayed unmatched. From germline, CDR1 is KGHSH and CDR2 LQKENI. The CDR3 is 15 residues long. CDR3 sequence (DNA): TGTGCCAGCTCACCAAACAGGGGGGCTGAAAACATTCAGTACTTC. It yields the protein CASSPNRGAENIQYF.

The chain links TRBV5-1 to TRBJ2-3; D gene uncertain. CDR1 is SGHRS, CDR2 YFSETQ, per germline. The germline V and J ends were trimmed by 0 bases and 4 bases, with 12 bases remaining between them. The CDR3 has 15 residues. The DNA for the CDR3 is TGCGCCAGCAGCTTGGTGGGCAAAGCCCCAGATACGCAGTATTTT. Translation: CASSLVGKAPDTQYF. The whole variable domain, filled in from reference TRBV5-1 and TRBJ2-3, reads KAGVTQTPRYLIKTRGQQVTLSCSPISGHRSVSWYQQTPGQGLQFLFEYFSETQRNKGNFPGRFSGRQFSNSRSEMNVSTLELGDSALYLCASSLVGKAPDTQYFGPGTRLTVL.

CDR3 nucleotide sequence: TGTGCCAGCAGCAAACCTATAGCCGGCACCTACAATGAGCAGTTCTTC. Its translation is CASSKPIAGTYNEQFF. The chain links TRBV11-1 to TRBJ2-1; D is undetermined. With 5 bases removed from V and 2 bases from J, the gap between germline ends came to 16 bases. The CDR3 covers 16 residues. Germline CDR1 is SGHAT and CDR2 is FQDESV (reference sequence).

The chain carries TRBV14 and TRBJ2-1, with 9 positions matching TRBD2. J gave up 5 bases and V 2 bases, and 7 bases lay outside the gene matches. CDR1 SGHDN and CDR2 FVKESK come from the germline V gene. The CDR3 contains 16 residues. The CDR3 here is CASSQISGRLDNEQFF. The DNA for the CDR3 is TGTGCCAGCAGCCAAATTAGCGGGAGACTCGACAATGAGCAGTTCTTC.

This rearrangement joins TRBV18 to TRBJ1-6; D is perhaps TRBD1 (6 bases). V lost 1 base, J lost 5 bases, and 12 bases lay in between. Germline CDR1 is KGHSH and CDR2 is LQKENI. The CDR3 is 16 residues long. The CDR3 spells CASSPLDRRNNSPLHF. The DNA for the CDR3 is TGTGCCAGCTCACCACTTGACAGGCGTAATAATTCACCCCTCCACTTT.

J is TRBJ2-3 and V is TRBV4-2; 7 bases fit TRBD2. This CDR3 has 18 residues. The germline gives CDR1 LGHNA, CDR2 YNFKEQ. Trimming took 0 bases from V and 2 from J; bases not matched to a gene: 11. In DNA form, the CDR3 reads TGTGCCAGCAGCCAAGATGGATCTAGCGGAGGGGTCACAGATACGCAGTATTTT. Translating gives CASSQDGSSGGVTDTQYF.

The chain joins TRBV5-6 to TRBJ1-1, with a possible D match to TRBD1 (5 bases). Germline V lookup: CDR1 SGHDT, CDR2 YYEEEE. Trimming removed 0 bases from V and 4 bases from J, with 22 bases in between. There are 18 residues in the CDR3. The CDR3 DNA follows: TGTGCCAGCAGCTTGGAGTTAAGGGGCCGCTATGGGTTCACTGAAGCTTTCTTT. Translating it yields CASSLELRGRYGFTEAFF.

This sequence joins TRBV6-4 and TRBJ2-3; 7 nucleotides agree with TRBD1. The CDR3 extends over 15 amino acids. CDR1 and CDR2 from the germline V gene are MRHNA and SNTAGT. J was trimmed by 4 bases and V by 3 bases; bases with no gene match: 7. CDR3 in amino acids: CASSERVGGPDTQYF. Here the CDR3 DNA reads TGTGCCAGCAGTGAACGGGTAGGGGGCCCAGATACGCAGTATTTT.

The chain has TRBV10-2 and TRBJ1-5; tentative D call: TRBD1 (5 bases). The CDR3 is 15 residues long. Trimming cost V 6 bases and J 0 bases, with 12 bases left between them. CDR1 WSHSY and CDR2 SAAADI come from the germline V gene. DNA for the CDR3: TGCGCCAGCAGGGCCCCGGGGGTTAGCAATCAGCCCCAGCATTTT. Translation gives CASRAPGVSNQPQHF.